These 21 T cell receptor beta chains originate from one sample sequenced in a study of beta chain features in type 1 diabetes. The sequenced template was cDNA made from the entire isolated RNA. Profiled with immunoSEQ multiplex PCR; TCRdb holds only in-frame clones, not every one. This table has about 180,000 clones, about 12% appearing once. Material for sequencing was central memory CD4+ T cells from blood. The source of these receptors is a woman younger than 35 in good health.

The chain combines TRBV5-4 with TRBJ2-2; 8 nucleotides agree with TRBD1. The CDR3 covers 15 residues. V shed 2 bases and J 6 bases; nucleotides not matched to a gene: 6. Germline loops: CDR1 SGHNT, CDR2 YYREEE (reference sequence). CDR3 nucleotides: TGTGCCAGCAGCTTCAGGACAGGGTCGTCCGGGGAGCTGTTTTTT. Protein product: CASSFRTGSSGELFF.

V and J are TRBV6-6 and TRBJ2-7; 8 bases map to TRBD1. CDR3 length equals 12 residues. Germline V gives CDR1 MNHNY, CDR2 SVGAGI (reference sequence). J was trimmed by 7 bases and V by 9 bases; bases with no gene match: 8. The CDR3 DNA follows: TGTGCCAGTTATCAGGGGGCGGGGGAGCAGTACTTC. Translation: CASYQGAGEQYF.

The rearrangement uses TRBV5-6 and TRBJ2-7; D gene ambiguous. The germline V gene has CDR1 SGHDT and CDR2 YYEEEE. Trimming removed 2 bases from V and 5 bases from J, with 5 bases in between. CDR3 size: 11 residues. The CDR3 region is CASSFYNEQYF. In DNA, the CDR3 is TGTGCCAGCAGCTTCTATAACGAGCAGTACTTC.

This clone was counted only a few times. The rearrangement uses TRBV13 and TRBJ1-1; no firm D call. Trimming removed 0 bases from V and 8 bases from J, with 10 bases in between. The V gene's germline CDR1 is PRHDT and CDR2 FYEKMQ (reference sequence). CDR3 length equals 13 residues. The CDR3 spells CASSLGLSWEAFF. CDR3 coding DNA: TGTGCCAGCAGCTTAGGCCTATCCTGGGAAGCTTTCTTT.

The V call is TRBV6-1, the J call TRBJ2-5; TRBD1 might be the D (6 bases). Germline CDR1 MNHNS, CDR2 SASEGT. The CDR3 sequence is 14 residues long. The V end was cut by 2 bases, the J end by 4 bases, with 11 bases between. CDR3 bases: TGTGCCAGCAGTGAACTCAGGGGTCGAGAGACCCAGTACTTC. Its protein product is CASSELRGRETQYF.

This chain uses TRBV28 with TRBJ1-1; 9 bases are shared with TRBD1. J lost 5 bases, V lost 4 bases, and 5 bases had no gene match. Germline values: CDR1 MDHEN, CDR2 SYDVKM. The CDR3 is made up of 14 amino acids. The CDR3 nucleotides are TGTGCCAGCAGTTCCGACAGGGGGAGGACTGAAGCTTTCTTT. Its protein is CASSSDRGRTEAFF.

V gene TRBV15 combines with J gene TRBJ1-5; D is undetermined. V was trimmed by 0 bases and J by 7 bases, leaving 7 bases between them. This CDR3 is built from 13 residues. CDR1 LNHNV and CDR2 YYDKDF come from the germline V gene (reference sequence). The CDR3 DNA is TGTGCCACCAGCAGAGATACGAGGCAGCCCCAGCATTTT. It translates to CATSRDTRQPQHF.

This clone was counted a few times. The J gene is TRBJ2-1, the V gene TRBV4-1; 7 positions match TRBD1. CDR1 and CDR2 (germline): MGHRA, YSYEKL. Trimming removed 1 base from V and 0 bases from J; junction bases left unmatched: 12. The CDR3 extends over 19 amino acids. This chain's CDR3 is CASSQARTGARISYNEQFF. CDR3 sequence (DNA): TGCGCCAGCAGCCAAGCCCGGACAGGAGCGCGGATCTCCTACAATGAGCAGTTCTTC.

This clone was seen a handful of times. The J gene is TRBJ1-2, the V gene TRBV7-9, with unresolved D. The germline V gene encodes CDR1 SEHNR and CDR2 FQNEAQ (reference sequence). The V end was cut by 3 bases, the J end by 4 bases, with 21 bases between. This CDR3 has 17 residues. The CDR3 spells CASSLGAIRATPYGYTF. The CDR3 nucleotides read TGTGCCAGCAGCTTGGGAGCCATTCGAGCGACCCCCTATGGCTACACCTTC.

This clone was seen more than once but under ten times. This CDR3 is CASSLNWASGVEQETQYF. In DNA form, the CDR3 reads TGTGCCAGCAGCTTAAATTGGGCTAGCGGGGTAGAACAAGAGACCCAGTACTTC. The chain carries TRBV11-2 and TRBJ2-5; TRBD2 matches 9 bases. V lost 2 bases to trimming and J lost 2 bases; unmatched junction nucleotides: 12. Germline CDR1 and CDR2: SGHAT and FQNNGV. The CDR3 is made up of 18 amino acids.

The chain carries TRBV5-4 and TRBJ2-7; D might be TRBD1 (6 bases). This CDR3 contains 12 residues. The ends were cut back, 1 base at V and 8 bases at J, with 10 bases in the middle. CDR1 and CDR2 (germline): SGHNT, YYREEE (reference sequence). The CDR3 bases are TGTGCCAGCAGCTTGATGGGGGCTCAGCAGTACTTC. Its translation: CASSLMGAQQYF.

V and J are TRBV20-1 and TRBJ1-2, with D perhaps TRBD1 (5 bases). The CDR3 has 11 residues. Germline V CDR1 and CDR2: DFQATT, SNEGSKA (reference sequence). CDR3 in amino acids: CSLNRGDGYTF. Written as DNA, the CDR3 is TGCAGCCTCAACCGGGGGGATGGCTACACCTTC.

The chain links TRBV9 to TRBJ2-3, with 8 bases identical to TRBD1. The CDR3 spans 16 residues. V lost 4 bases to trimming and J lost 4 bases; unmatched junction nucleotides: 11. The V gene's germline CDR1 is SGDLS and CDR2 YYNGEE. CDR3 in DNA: TGTGCCAGCAGCCTCAAGCGGACAGGGTTAGCAGATACGCAGTATTTT. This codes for CASSLKRTGLADTQYF.

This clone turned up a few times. This CDR3 reads CASSFSDGGLNEQFF. The CDR3, as DNA: TGTGCCAGCAGCTTCTCCGACGGGGGGCTAAATGAGCAGTTCTTC. The chain joins TRBV7-2 to TRBJ2-1; tentatively, D is TRBD2 (7 bases). The CDR3 is 15 residues long. Germline-derived CDR1 and CDR2 are SGHTA and FQGNSA. Trimming removed 3 bases from V and 7 bases from J, with 16 bases in between.

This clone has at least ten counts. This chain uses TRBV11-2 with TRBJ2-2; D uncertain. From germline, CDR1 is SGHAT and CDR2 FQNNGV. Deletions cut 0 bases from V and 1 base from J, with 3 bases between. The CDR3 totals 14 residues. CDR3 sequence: CASSLDWNTGELFF. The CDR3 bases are TGTGCCAGCAGCTTAGACTGGAACACCGGGGAGCTGTTTTTT.

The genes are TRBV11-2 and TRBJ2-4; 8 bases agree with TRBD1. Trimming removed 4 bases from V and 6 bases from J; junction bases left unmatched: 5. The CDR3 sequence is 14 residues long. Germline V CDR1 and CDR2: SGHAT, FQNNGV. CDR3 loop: CASSSTTGGNIQYF. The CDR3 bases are TGTGCCAGCAGCTCCACCACAGGGGGAAACATTCAGTACTTC.

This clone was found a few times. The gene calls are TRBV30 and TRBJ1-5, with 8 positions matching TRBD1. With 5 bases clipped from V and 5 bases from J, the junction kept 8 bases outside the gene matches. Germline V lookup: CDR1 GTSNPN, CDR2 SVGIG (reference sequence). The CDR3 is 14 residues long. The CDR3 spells CAWVKDRVDQPQHF. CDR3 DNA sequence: TGTGCCTGGGTCAAGGACAGGGTCGATCAGCCCCAGCATTTT.

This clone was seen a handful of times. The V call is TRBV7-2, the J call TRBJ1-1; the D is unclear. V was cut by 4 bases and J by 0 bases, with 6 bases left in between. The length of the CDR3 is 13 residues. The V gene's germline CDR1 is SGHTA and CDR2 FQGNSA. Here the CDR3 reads CASSYAVNTEAFF. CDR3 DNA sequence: TGTGCCAGCAGCTACGCGGTGAACACTGAAGCTTTCTTT.

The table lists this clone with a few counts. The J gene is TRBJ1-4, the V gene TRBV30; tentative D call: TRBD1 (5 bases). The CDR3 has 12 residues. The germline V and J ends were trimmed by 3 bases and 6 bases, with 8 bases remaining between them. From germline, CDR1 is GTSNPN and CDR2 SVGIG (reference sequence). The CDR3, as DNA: TGTGCCTGGAGCCTACAGGATGAAAAACTGTTTTTT. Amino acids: CAWSLQDEKLFF.

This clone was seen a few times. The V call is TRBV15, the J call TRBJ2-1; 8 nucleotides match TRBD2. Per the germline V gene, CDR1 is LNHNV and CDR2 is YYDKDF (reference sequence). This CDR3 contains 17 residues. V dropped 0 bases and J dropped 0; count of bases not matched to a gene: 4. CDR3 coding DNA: TGTGCCACCAGCAGAGATATTAGCGGGGACTCCTACAATGAGCAGTTCTTC. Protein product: CATSRDISGDSYNEQFF.

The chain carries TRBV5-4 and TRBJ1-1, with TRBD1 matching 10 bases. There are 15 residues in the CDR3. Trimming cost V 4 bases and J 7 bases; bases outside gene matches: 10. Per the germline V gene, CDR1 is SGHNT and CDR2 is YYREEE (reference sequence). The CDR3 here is CASSGYGTGVREAFF. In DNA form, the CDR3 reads TGTGCCAGCAGCGGATACGGGACAGGGGTACGTGAAGCTTTCTTT.